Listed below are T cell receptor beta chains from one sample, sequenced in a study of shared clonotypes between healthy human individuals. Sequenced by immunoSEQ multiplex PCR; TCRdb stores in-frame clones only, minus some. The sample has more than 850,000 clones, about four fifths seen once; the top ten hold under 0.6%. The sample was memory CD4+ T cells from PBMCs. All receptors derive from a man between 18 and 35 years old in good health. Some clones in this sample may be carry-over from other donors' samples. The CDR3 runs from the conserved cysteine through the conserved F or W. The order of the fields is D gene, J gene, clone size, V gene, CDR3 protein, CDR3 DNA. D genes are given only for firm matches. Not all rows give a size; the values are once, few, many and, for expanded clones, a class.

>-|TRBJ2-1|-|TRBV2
CASRPGPLGDEQFF
TGTGCCAGCCGGCCCGGGCCTCTAGGGGATGAGCAGTTCTTC
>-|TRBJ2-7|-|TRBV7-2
CASSGTYRSGEQYF
TGTGCCAGCAGCGGGACTTACAGGTCGGGCGAGCAGTACTTC
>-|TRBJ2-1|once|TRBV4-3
CASSQEAPLGEQFF
TGCGCCAGCAGCCAAGAGGCCCCGCTGGGGGAGCAGTTCTTC
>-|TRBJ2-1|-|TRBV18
CASSPLGFAYNEQFF
TGTGCCAGCTCACCTCTGGGTTTTGCCTACAATGAGCAGTTCTTC
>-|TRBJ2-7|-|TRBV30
CAWSRAYEQYF
TGTGCCTGGAGTCGGGCCTACGAGCAGTACTTC
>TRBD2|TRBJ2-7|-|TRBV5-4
CASSPSGRGYEQYF
TGTGCCAGCAGCCCTAGCGGGAGGGGGTACGAGCAGTACTTC
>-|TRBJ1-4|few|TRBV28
CASRPIRGVSNEKLFF
TGTGCCAGCAGACCAATCAGGGGCGTGTCTAATGAAAAACTGTTTTTT
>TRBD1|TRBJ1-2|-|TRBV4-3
CASSPQDREVGGYTF
TGCGCCAGCAGCCCCCAGGACAGGGAAGTAGGTGGCTACACCTTC
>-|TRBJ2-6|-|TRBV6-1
CASSDTSGVPGANVLTF
TGTGCCAGCAGTGACACCTCCGGGGTTCCTGGGGCCAACGTCCTGACTTTC
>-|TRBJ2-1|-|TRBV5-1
CASSLGSPAYNEQFF
TGCGCCAGCAGCTTGGGCTCTCCCGCCTACAATGAGCAGTTCTTC
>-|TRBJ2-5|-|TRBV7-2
CASSSQDGRETQYF
TGTGCCAGCAGCTCCCAGGACGGGAGAGAGACCCAGTACTTC